This T cell receptor (delta chain) originates from a study of Vδ1+ human thymocytes. There are a few counts of this clone. Antigen unknown. Thymocytes were sorted as CD3+ TCRVdelta1+ TCRVdelta2- after alphabeta T cell depletion. V trimming: 7 bases; J trimming: 0 bases; junction bases outside the gene matches: 13. The CDR3 spans 17 residues. In germline, CDR1 is TSWWSYY, CDR2 QGS. General study results and limits: Thymic TRG and TRD repertoires appeared highly polyclonal, with Gaussian CDR3 length distributions. Thymic delta-chain repertoires held about 20% Vdelta2 sequences and few Vdelta3, despite high sort purity. Many TRG clonotypes were shared between donors; TRD repertoires were essentially private.

The template was reverse-transcribed extracted RNA. Pooled V-gene forward primers with one constant-region reverse primer generated the CDR3 amplicons by multiplex PCR. TCRdb applied CATT to the multiplex PCR reads for clone calling. This table has about 54,000 delta-chain clones, 15% to 20% appearing once. The rearrangement uses TRDV1 and TRDJ1; 8 bases are shared with TRDD3. The sequenced material came from Vdelta1+ gamma-delta thymocytes from the thymus. Subset here: FACS-sorted CD3+ TCRalphabeta- TCRVdelta1+ TCRVdelta2- thymocytes. The source is a boy less than two years old who had congenital heart surgery. The CDR3 reads CALERGYRTRYTDKLIF. The CDR3 DNA is TGTGCTCTTGAGCGGGGATACAGAACTCGGTACACCGATAAACTCATCTTT.